This TCR beta chain was profiled in a study of blood T cell repertoires in COVID-19. As for the study in general: The United States, Italy and Spain were the sources of the acute and convalescent COVID-19 samples. T cells, B-cell-depleted T cells, or PBMCs provided the cDNA or gDNA that served as material.

In the original workflow: Nucleated cell counts were estimated from reference gene primer amplification. Generated by immunoSEQ multiplex PCR, the TCRdb table keeps only in-frame clones and is missing some. D and trimming were read from the DNA, whereas the V and J calls and clone size are those reported in that table. The repertoire consists of some 120,000 clones, with around 87% occurring once and the leading ten covering about 3.6%. With 3 bases removed from V and 0 bases from J, the gap between germline ends came to 12 bases. The CDR3 contains 16 residues. Germline CDR1 reads ENHRY; CDR2 reads SYGVKD.

Sequencing was carried out using peripheral blood. V and J are TRBV10-3 and TRBJ1-3, with D uncertain. The sequence was obtained from a woman aged 55 to 70 with acute or convalescent COVID-19. The CDR3 is CAISEGGTASGNTIYF. Written as DNA, the CDR3 is TGTGCCATCAGTGAAGGAGGTACAGCCTCTGGAAACACCATATATTTT.